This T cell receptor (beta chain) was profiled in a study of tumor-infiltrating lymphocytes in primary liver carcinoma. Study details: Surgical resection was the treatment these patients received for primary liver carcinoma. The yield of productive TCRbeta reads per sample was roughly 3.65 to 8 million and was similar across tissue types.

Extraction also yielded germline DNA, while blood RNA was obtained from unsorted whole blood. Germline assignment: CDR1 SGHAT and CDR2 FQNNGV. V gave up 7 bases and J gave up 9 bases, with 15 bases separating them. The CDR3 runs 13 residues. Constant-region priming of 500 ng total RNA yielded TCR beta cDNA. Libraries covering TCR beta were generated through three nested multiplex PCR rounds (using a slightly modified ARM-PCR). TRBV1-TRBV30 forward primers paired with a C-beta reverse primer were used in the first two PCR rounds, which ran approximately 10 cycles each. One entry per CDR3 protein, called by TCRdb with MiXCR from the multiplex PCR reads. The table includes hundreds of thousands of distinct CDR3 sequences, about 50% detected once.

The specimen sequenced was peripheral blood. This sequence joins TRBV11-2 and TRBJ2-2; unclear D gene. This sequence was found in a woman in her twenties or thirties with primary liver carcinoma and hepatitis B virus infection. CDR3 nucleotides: TGTGCCAGCAACCCCCTGATATCCAGGGAGCTGTTTTTT. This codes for CASNPLISRELFF.